This T cell receptor beta chain came from a study of control samples from healthy donors and cancer patients (dated by TCRdb to 2018 to 2021). Taken from cysteine to phenylalanine, the CDR3 has 12 residues. The retained sequence is limited to the CDR3, 36 bases, with the frame set at the first base. Reading the germline V gene gives CDR1 KGHSH and CDR2 LQKENI. V loses 5 bases of germline sequence and J loses 11 bases, and the interval between the two ends is 15 bases. Points on this clone: Its antigen remains unidentified. Base qualities are missing; no much larger clone stands one base away.

The receptor library was made with the immunoSEQ multiplex PCR assay. TCRdb's version of the immuneACCESS table is confined to in-frame rearrangements and falls short of the full clone set. An unresolved V gene accounts for under half of the shortfall where checked; the remainder is of unknown origin. The table for this sample lists about 60,000 clones; 92% of them were counted only once. Less than 2% of the sample lies in the top ten. The sample was PBMCs. The TCR was taken from a man in his forties with colorectal cancer. This chain is built from TRBV18 and TRBJ1-1, with TRBD1 perhaps the D gene, on 5 matching bases. The CDR3 in this case is CASSSFRDLAFF. The DNA sequence is given as TGTGCCAGCTCATCGTTTCGGGACTTGGCTTTCTTT.